This TCR beta chain was retrieved from a study of blood T cells in healthy people across ages (dated by TCRdb to about 2015). General notes on the study: In model experiments, roughly one uniquely barcoded TCR beta cDNA molecule per two T cells was captured by template switching. Age-related changes in TCR beta repertoire diversity were measured in the study by deep sequencing normalized with unique cDNA molecular identifiers. The donors were divided into four age groups: young (average about 15 years), middle-aged (over 35), aged (approximately 64) and long-lived (more than 75). To avoid experimental bias, donors of different ages were spread randomly across the sequencing lanes. Using the same blood draw, the study looked at two additional independent replicas of 1 million unique cDNA reads for two donors, one aged 18 to 30 and the other aged 80 or older.

The library came from 5' RACE. Sequencer: Illumina HiSeq 2500. A second about 7 to 11 cycle PCR used a sample-barcoded 5' primer and a J-beta primer mix. Each TCR beta cDNA molecule received a unique molecular identifier from a template-switch 5' adaptor carrying 12 random nucleotides. Each sample yielded at least 2.5 million CDR3-containing paired-end reads. First-strand cDNA was synthesized from all RNA with the Mint cDNA synthesis kit, primed by a TRBC-specific oligonucleotide. Following uracil-DNA glycosylase treatment, all cDNA underwent a first 18-cycle PCR with the universal primers M1SS and BC2_uni_R. As for how the authors treated the data: For normalization, 1 million high-quality reads were randomly selected from each sample, with every read carrying a distinct molecular identifier. Reads with shared molecular identifiers were discarded instead of being binned into consensus sequences. MiTCR, run with a Q25 quality threshold and the strictest error-elimination algorithm, handled CDR3 identification, clonotype clustering and error correction. A nonparametric unseen species model with Euler transformation was used to estimate lower-bound total TCR beta diversity. TCRdb reran the public reads through fastp at Q25 and MiXCR, keeping productive beta chains. Each CDR3 protein appears once, grouped with its most common genes and DNA. Clone size and V and J calls follow TCRdb, not the original study. A total of some 1.5 million distinct CDR3 sequences appear in this sample, roughly 27% of them only once. The ten largest clones add up to about 7.7% of the sample.

What the work shows at the level of the full study, not this receptor alone: Estimates of total diversity based on one million sequenced T cells were regarded as lower bounds and as underestimates. Because donor CMV infection status was unknown, age-related changes in expanded clonotypes were potentially confounded. Compared with the aged group, the long-lived group had more naive CD4+ T cells, fewer expanded clones and increased TCR diversity, a pattern suggesting age selection. The percentage of naive T cells measured by flow cytometry correlated strongly with observed TCR beta diversity. As age increased, observed TCR beta diversity per million T cells dropped in a roughly linear way, and a significant reduction was already evident by age 40. Bulk unsorted PBMC profiling prevented conclusive comparison of naive and antigen-experienced compartments.

Comments on this clonotype: Its recognized antigen is unknown. No per-base quality is available; no much larger clone lies one base away.

The CDR3, from cysteine to phenylalanine, totals 17 residues. Of the read, only the CDR3 DNA is kept; its 51 bases are in frame from base 1. According to the germline V gene (reference sequence), CDR1 reads MNHNY and CDR2 reads SVGAGI. Trimming removed 3 bases from V and 2 bases from J, leaving 17 bases between the germline ends. Systemically healthy Caucasian individuals from Russia, 35 to 50 in total and aged roughly 6 to 100 years, were included as donors. Each donor gave approximately 10 milliliters of peripheral blood, collected into EDTA-treated Vacutainer tubes. Ficoll-Paque density-gradient centrifugation was used to isolate PBMCs, with at least 7 million obtained per sample. Total RNA, at least 5 micrograms per sample, was extracted from PBMCs with Trizol reagent. Naive CD45RAhigh/CD27high T cell percentages were measured by flow cytometry on a PBMC aliquot from every donor.

The V and J segments used are TRBV6-6 and TRBJ1-5, with the D gene uncertain. This clonotype was sampled from a woman in her thirties in good health. The sample consisted of blood. The CDR3 here reads CASSYNGALSGNQPQHF. The bases read TGTGCCAGCAGTTATAACGGTGCTTTGTCGGGCAATCAGCCCCAGCATTTT.